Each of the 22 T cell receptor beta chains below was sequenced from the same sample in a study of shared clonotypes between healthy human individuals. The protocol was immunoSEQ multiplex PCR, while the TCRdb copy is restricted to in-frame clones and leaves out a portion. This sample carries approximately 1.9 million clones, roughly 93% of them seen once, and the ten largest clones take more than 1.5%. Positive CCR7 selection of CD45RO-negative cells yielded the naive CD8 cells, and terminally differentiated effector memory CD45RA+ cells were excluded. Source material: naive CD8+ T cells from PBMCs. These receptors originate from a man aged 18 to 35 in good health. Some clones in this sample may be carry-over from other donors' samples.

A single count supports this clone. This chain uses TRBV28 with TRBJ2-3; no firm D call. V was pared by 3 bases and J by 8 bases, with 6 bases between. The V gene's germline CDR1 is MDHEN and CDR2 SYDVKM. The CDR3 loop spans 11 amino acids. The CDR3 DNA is TGTGCCAGCAGTTTGCCCGGTACGCAGTATTTT. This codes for CASSLPGTQYF.

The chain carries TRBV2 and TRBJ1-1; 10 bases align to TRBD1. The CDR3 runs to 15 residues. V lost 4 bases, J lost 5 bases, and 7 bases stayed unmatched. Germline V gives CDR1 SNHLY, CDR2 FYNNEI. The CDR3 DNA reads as TGTGCCAGCAGTGCCGAGGGACAGGGGAGTACTGAAGCTTTCTTT. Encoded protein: CASSAEGQGSTEAFF.

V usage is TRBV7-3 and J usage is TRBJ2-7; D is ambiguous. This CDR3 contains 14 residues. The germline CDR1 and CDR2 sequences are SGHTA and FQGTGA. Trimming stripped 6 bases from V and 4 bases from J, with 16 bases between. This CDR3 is CASSSGHKRYEQYF. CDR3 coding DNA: TGTGCCAGCAGTTCGGGCCACAAAAGATACGAGCAGTACTTC.

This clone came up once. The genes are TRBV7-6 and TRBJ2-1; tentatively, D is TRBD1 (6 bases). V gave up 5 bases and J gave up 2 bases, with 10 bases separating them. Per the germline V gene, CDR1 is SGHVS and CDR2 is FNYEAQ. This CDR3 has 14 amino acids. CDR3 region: CASSGRDTYNEQFF. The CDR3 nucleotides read TGTGCCAGCAGCGGTCGGGACACCTACAATGAGCAGTTCTTC.

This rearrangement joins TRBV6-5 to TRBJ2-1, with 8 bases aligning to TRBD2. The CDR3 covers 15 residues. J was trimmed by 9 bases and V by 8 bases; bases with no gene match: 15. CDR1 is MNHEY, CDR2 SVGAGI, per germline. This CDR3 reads CASRVGTRPNSEQFF. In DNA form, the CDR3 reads TGTGCCAGCCGTGTCGGGACTAGACCCAACAGTGAGCAGTTCTTC.

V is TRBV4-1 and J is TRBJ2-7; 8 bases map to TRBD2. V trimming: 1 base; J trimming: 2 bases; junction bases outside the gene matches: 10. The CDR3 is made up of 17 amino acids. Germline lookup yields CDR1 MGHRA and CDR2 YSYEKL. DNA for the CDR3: TGCGCCAGCAGCCAAGGGCTAGCGGGCCGGGACGCCTACGAGCAGTACTTC. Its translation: CASSQGLAGRDAYEQYF.

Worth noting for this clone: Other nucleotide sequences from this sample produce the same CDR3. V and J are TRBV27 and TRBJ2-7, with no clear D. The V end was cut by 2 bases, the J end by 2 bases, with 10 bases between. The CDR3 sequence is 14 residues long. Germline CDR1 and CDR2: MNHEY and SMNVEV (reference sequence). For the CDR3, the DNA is TGTGCCAGCAGTTTAGGTAGGGTCGCCTACGAGCAGTACTTC. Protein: CASSLGRVAYEQYF.

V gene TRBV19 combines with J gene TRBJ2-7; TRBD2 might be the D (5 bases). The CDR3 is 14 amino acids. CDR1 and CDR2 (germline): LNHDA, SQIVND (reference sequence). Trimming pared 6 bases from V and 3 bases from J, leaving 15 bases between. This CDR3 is CASSDFGEGYEQYF. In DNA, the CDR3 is TGTGCCAGTAGCGATTTCGGGGAAGGCTACGAGCAGTACTTC.

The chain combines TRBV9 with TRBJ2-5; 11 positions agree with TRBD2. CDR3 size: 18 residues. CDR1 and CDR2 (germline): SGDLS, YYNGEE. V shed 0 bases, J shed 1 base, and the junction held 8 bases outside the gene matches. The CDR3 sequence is CASSVGVRLAGGQETQYF. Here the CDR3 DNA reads TGTGCCAGCAGCGTAGGGGTTAGGCTAGCGGGAGGCCAAGAGACCCAGTACTTC.

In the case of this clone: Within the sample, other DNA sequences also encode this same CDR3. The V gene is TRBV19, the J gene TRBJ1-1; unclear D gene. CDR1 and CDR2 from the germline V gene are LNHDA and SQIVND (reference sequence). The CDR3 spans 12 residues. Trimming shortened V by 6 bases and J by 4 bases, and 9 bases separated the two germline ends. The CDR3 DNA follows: TGTGCCAGTAGGATCGGAGGCACTGAAGCTTTCTTT. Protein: CASRIGGTEAFF.

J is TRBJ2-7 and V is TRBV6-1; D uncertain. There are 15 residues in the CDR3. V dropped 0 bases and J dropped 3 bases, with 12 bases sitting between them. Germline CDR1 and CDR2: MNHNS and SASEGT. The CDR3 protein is CASSEAPGQGYEQYF. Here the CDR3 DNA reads TGTGCCAGCAGTGAAGCTCCCGGCCAAGGCTACGAGCAGTACTTC.

The CDR3 reads CASSFRRGGIYEQYF. CDR3 DNA sequence: TGTGCCAGCAGCTTTCGTAGGGGTGGGATCTACGAGCAGTACTTC. The chain combines TRBV11-2 with TRBJ2-7; maybe TRBD1 (5 bases). This CDR3 has 15 residues. V was clipped by 3 bases and J by 3 bases, with 15 bases between them. The germline CDR1 and CDR2 sequences are SGHAT and FQNNGV.

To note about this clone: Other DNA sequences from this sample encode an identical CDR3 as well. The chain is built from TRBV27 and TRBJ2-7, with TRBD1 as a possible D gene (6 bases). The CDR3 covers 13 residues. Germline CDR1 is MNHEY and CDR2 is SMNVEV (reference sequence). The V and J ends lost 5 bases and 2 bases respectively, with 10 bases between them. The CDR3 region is CASSPTGPYEQYF. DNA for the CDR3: TGTGCCAGCAGTCCAACAGGGCCCTACGAGCAGTACTTC.

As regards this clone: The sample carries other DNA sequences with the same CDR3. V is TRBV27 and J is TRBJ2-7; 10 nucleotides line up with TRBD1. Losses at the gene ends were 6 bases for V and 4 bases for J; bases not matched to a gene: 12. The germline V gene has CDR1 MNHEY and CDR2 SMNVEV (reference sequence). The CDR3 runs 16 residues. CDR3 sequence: CASSSSPGTGVYEQYF. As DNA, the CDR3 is TGTGCCAGCAGCTCATCCCCCGGGACAGGGGTTTACGAGCAGTACTTC.

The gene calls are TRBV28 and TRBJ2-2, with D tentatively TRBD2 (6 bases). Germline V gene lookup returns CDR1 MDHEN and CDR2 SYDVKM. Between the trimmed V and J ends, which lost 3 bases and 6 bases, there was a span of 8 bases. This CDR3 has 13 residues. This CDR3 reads CASSLTRPGELFF. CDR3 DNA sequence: TGTGCCAGCAGTTTGACTAGACCCGGGGAGCTGTTTTTT.

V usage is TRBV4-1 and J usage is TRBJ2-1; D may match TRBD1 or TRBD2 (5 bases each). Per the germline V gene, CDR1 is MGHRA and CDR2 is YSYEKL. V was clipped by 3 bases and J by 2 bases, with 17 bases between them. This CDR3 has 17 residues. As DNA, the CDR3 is TGCGCCAGCAGCCAGAGGGGTCATGCGGATACCTACAATGAGCAGTTCTTC. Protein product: CASSQRGHADTYNEQFF.

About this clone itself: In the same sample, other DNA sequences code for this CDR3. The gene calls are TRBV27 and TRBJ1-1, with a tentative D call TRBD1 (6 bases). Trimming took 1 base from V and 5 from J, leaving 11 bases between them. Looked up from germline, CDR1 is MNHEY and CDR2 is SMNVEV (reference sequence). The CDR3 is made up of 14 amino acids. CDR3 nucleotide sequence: TGTGCCAGCAGTTTATTAGGGGGGGGAACTGAAGCTTTCTTT. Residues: CASSLLGGGTEAFF.

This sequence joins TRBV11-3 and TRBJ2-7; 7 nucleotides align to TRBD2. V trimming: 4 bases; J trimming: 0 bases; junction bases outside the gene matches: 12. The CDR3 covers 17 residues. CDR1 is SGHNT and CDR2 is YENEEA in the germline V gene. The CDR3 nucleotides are TGTGCCAGCAGCTCCTACCTTCGCCTAGCGGACTCCTACGAGCAGTACTTC. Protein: CASSSYLRLADSYEQYF.

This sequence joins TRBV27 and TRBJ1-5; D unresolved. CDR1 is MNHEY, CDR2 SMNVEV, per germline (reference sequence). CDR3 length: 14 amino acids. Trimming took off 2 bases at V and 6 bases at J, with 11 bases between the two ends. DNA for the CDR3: TGTGCCAGCAGTTTAGTCGGCTGGGGTCAGCCCCAGCATTTT. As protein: CASSLVGWGQPQHF.

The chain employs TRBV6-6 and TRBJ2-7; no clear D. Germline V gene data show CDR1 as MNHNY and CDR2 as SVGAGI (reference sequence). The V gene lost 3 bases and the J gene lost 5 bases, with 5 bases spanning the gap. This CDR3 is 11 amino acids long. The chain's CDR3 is CASSYWDEQYF. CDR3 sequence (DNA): TGTGCCAGCAGTTATTGGGACGAGCAGTACTTC.

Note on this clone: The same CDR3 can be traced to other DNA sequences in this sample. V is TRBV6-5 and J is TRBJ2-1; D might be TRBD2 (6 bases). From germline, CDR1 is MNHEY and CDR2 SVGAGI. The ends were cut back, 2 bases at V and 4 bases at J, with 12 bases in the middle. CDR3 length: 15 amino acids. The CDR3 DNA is TGTGCCAGCAGTTACGGCGGGGCCTCGTACAATGAGCAGTTCTTC. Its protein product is CASSYGGASYNEQFF.

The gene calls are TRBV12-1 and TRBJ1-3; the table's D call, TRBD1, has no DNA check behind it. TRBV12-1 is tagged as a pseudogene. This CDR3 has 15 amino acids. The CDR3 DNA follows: TGTGCCAGGAATTCAGGGCAATCTCTTCGAAACACCATATATTTT. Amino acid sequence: CARNSGQSLRNTIYF.